This T cell receptor (beta chain) was identified during a study of T cells expressing NK-cell markers (dated by TCRdb to about 2020). Concerning the study at large: Three sorted T-cell subsets (CD3+CD56+NKG2C+, CD3+CD56+NKG2C- and CD3+CD56-NKG2C+) from about 8 donors had their TCR beta-chain repertoires profiled. The libraries were sequenced on Illumina HiSeq 2000/2500, MiSeq or NextSeq, producing 2 x 150 bp reads. Among the eight sequenced donors, seven were HCMV-seropositive and one was HCMV-seronegative. The eight sequenced donors were randomly selected healthy volunteers, three men and five women. Study-level results and caveats: In six donors, the dominant CD3+CD56+NKG2C+ clonotypes ranked among the top 10 CD8+ clonotypes, making up roughly 1.0-8% of CD8+ T cells. Those dominant clonotypes were again the most abundant among CD3+CD56-NKG2C+ cells in a few donors, at about 28.3-60.1%. It remained unclear whether the expanded NKG2C-expressing T cell clones were specific for HCMV antigens.

HCMV-specific IgG was detected in serum with a commercial ELISA kit to determine HCMV serostatus. Ficoll density gradient centrifugation was used to isolate peripheral blood mononuclear cells from blood. As concerns this clonotype: This receptor's antigen is unknown.

For sequencing, an Illumina HiSeq 2000 was employed. TCR beta cDNA libraries were prepared using 5'RACE template switching, which introduced a universal primer site and unique molecular identifiers. Synthesis of cDNA was primed from the TCR beta constant segment and was followed by two consecutive PCR amplification steps. Regarding the original processing steps: MIGEC was used to demultiplex reads and group reads by UMI, and MiTCR was used to assemble and quantify clonotypes. To exclude erroneous sequences, only TCR cDNA sequences supported by at least two reads were retained. The tcR package was used for downstream repertoire analysis, and clonotypes were matched between fractions using CDR3 nucleotide sequence together with V segment. VDJmatch was used to annotate antigen specificity against VDJdb, with one amino acid substitution allowed in CDR3. The reads went through TCRdb reprocessing, and each CDR3 protein sequence gets one entry with no DNA. The V and J calls follow TCRdb's processing rather than the paper's. Per the sample table, the count is about 460,000 distinct CDR3 sequences. 1.4% of the sample goes to the ten largest clones.

The sample taken for sequencing was blood T cells: a sorted CD56 or NKG2C T cell subset, CD4+ or CD8+ T cells, or bulk PBMC T cells (not recorded which). The receptor comes from a woman aged 50 to 65 in good health. Donor details come from another sample of the same person, matched by shared clones.

The CDR3 in this case is CASSSTGVAEAFF. This sequence uses TRBV11-2 and TRBJ1-1; absent DNA, TCRdb's TRBD1 call cannot be checked. From a lookup of the germline V gene, CDR1 and CDR2 are SGHAT and FQNNGV. From cysteine to phenylalanine, the CDR3 is 13 amino acids long. DNA for this receptor is not on file.